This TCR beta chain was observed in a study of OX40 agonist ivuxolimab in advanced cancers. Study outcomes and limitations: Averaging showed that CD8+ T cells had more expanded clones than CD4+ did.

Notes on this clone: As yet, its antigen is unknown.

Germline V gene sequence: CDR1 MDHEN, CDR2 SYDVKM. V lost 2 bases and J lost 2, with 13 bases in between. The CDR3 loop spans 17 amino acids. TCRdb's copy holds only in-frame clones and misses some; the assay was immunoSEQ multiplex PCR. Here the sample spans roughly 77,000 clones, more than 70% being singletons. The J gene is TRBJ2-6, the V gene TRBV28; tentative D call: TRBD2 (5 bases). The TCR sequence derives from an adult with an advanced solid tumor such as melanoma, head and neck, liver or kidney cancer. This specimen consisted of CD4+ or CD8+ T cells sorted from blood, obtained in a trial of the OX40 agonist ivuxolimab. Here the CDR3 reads CASSLRRSGAGANVLTF. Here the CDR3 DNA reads TGTGCCAGCAGTTTAAGGAGGTCTGGGGCTGGGGCCAACGTCCTGACTTTC.